The clone carrying this T cell receptor (beta chain) has more than one count but fewer than ten. This sample is drawn from a study of beta chain features in type 1 diabetes. The CDR3 contains 19 residues. Germline loops: CDR1 SGDLS, CDR2 YYNGEE. With 0 bases clipped from V and 7 bases from J, the junction kept 16 bases outside the gene matches. The study reverse transcribed the entire isolated RNA, so it sequenced expressed TCRB transcripts. Sequencing was performed with immunoSEQ multiplex PCR; in TCRdb, only in-frame clones are kept and a portion is missing. The table lists over 500,000 clones, 15% to 18% of them singletons.

Sequenced: naive CD4+ T cells from blood. The receptor was derived from a man between 18 and 29 years old in good health. The chain links TRBV9 to TRBJ2-2; 9 bases are shared with TRBD2. CDR3 bases: TGTGCCAGCAGCGTAGTCGTAGGGCTAGCGGGGCCCTTCGGCGGGGAGCTGTTTTTT. Translated: CASSVVVGLAGPFGGELFF.